The present entry profiles one T cell receptor beta chain with its context. This CDR3 is 14 amino acids long. Germline V lookup: CDR1 MNHEY, CDR2 SVGAGI. This sample was taken from a study of monozygotic twins with inflammatory bowel disease. TCRalpha and TCRbeta cDNA went through nested PCRs of roughly 17 and 9 cycles, two in total. Reanalyzing the 5' RACE reads, TCRdb keeps one entry per CDR3 protein, without DNA. Here the sample table reports about 160,000 distinct CDR3 sequences. Researchers isolated total RNA from whole blood without sorting T cells. The rearrangement joins TRBV6-5 to TRBJ2-1; lacking DNA, the TRBD2 call made by TCRdb goes unchecked. The sequence came from a human donor with ulcerative colitis or Crohn's disease, or a healthy co-twin of an affected twin (not recorded which). Input material: blood. CDR3 sequence: CASSYRRETNEQFF.